The 5 T cell receptor beta chains listed next were all sequenced from one sample in a study of memory CD4+ T cells and cytomegalovirus serostatus. Single viable CD3+CD4+CD8-CD45RO+ cells were sorted as the memory CD4+ T cells. Assay: immunoSEQ multiplex PCR; the TCRdb copy retains only in-frame clones and omits some. Here the sample spans tens of thousands of clones, about 75% being singletons. Sequencing used memory CD4+ T cells from blood. The receptors come from an adult in good health and CMV-seronegative. Some clones in this sample may be carry-over from other donors' samples.

There are a few counts of this clone. The V gene is TRBV7-8, the J gene TRBJ2-3, with D unclear. Germline V gene data show CDR1 as SGHVS and CDR2 as FQNEAQ. The CDR3 is made up of 15 amino acids. V lost 3 bases to trimming and J lost 4 bases, with 14 bases between them. The CDR3 nucleotides are TGTGCCAGCAGCTTTAAGGGTCCCCCGCCAGATACGCAGTATTTT. Translation gives CASSFKGPPPDTQYF.

V usage is TRBV4-1 and J usage is TRBJ1-1, with D perhaps matching TRBD1 (6 bases). Germline V gives CDR1 MGHRA, CDR2 YSYEKL. V lost 0 bases and J 6 bases, leaving 17 bases between the germline ends. The length of the CDR3 is 16 residues. For the CDR3, the DNA is TGCGCCAGCAGCCAAGATCAGGGGCCTAGGGTCTCTGAAGCTTTCTTT. Amino acids: CASSQDQGPRVSEAFF.

This rearrangement joins TRBV11-1 to TRBJ1-1; 9 bases align to TRBD1. Losses at the gene ends were 5 bases for V and 0 bases for J; bases not matched to a gene: 4. CDR3 size: 15 residues. Per germline, CDR1 SGHAT and CDR2 FQDESV (reference sequence). The CDR3 DNA sequence: TGTGCCAGCAGCCCCCGACAGGGGGTGAACACTGAAGCTTTCTTT. It yields the protein CASSPRQGVNTEAFF.

This chain uses TRBV29-1 with TRBJ2-7; D might be TRBD1 or TRBD2, each matching 6 bases. CDR1 is SQVTM and CDR2 is ANQGSEA in the germline V gene. The CDR3 length is 12 residues. Between the trimmed V and J ends, which lost 6 bases and 2 bases, there was a span of 11 bases. CDR3 bases: TGCAGCGTGGCCGGGGGCGCCTACGAGCAGTACTTC. Protein: CSVAGGAYEQYF.

The chain employs TRBV10-3 and TRBJ2-2; the match to TRBD2 covers 10 bases. With 6 bases clipped from V and 7 bases from J, the junction kept 8 bases outside the gene matches. There are 15 residues in the CDR3. The germline CDR1 and CDR2 sequences are ENHRY and SYGVKD. CDR3 in amino acids: CAISNERGGSGELFF. The CDR3 DNA is TGTGCCATCAGCAATGAGCGGGGGGGCAGCGGGGAGCTGTTTTTT.